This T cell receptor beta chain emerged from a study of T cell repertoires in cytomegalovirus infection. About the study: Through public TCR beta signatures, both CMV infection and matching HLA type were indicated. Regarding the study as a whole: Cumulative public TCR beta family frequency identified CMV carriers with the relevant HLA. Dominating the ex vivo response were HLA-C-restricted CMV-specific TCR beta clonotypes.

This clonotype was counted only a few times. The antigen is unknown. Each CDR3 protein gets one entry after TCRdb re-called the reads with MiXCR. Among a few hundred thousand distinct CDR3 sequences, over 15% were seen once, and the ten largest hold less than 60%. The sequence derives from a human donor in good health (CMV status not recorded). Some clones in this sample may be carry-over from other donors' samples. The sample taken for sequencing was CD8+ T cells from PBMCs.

The CDR3: CASSVGTALGPQHF. The CDR3 nucleotides are TGTGCCAGCAGCGTAGGGACCGCGCTGGGGCCCCAGCATTTT. The rearrangement uses TRBV7-9 and TRBJ1-5; maybe TRBD1 (5 bases). The CDR3 has 14 residues. Germline V gene lookup returns CDR1 SEHNR and CDR2 FQNEAQ (reference sequence). Deletions cut 5 bases from V and 9 bases from J, with 17 bases between.